This T cell receptor (beta chain) appears in the sequencing data of a study of molecular identifiers for immune sequencing clone quantification. This clonotype occurred many times. V lost 1 base, J lost 6 bases, and 17 bases lay in between. Per germline, CDR1 SGHNT and CDR2 YYREEE (reference sequence). CDR3 size: 15 residues. Using its own MiXCR run on the PCR reads, TCRdb lists one record per CDR3 protein. The sample has about 640,000 distinct CDR3 sequences, roughly 21% seen once; the top ten hold roughly 0.85%. V gene TRBV5-4 combines with J gene TRBJ2-7; D could derive from TRBD1 or TRBD2 (6 bases each). The source is a human donor in good health. Some libraries in this study had Jurkat cell RNA spiked in. Material for sequencing was naive CD8+ T cells from blood, with Jurkat cell RNA spiked in. Subset given: FACS-sorted CD8+CD4-CCR7+CD45RA+ naive T cells. The CDR3 DNA reads TGTGCCAGCAGCTTGCGAGGAGGGGGGCTCGGCGAGCAGTACTTC. Translated: CASSLRGGGLGEQYF.